A single sample is the source of the 4 T cell receptor beta chains below, sequenced in a study of CD8+ T cells in alopecia areata. The sequencing template was cDNA reverse transcribed from extracted RNA. TCRdb's table, derived via immunoSEQ multiplex PCR, lists solely in-frame clones and lacks some. Of about 120,000 clones detected, 55% to 60% appear once; the ten largest clones hold 3% to 4%. As to treatment: oral pan-JAK inhibitor, 5-10 mg twice daily. Specimen: CD4+ T cells sorted from blood, collected at week 24, from a patient treated with tofacitinib. The receptors shown here come from a human donor with alopecia areata.

This clone was observed a handful of times. This chain uses TRBV6-1 with TRBJ2-5; 10 bases align to TRBD2. Per germline, CDR1 MNHNS and CDR2 SASEGT. Germline trimming cut 3 bases from V and 5 bases from J; bases unmatched to any gene: 6. CDR3 length: 15 amino acids. Here the CDR3 DNA reads TGTGCCAGCAGTGAGCAGCGGGGGGGCCAGGAGACCCAGTACTTC. This codes for CASSEQRGGQETQYF.

J is TRBJ2-7 and V is TRBV5-1, with 9 bases that match TRBD1. The germline CDR1 and CDR2 sequences are SGHRS and YFSETQ. V shed 2 bases and J 5 bases; nucleotides not matched to a gene: 5. The CDR3 spans 14 residues. The CDR3 sequence: CASSFDRGSHEQYF. As DNA, the CDR3 is TGCGCCAGCAGCTTCGACAGGGGGAGCCACGAGCAGTACTTC.

The genes are TRBV29-1 and TRBJ1-3; D gene ambiguous. Germline V gives CDR1 SQVTM, CDR2 ANQGSEA. The CDR3 extends over 13 amino acids. V gave up 0 bases and J gave up 1 base, with 4 bases separating them. The CDR3 nucleotides are TGCAGCGTTGAAGAGGCGTCTGGAAACACCATATATTTT. Protein sequence: CSVEEASGNTIYF. Looking up the rest from reference TRBV29-1 and TRBJ1-3 gives the full variable domain: SAVISQKPSRDICQRGTSLTIQCQVDSQVTMMFWYRQQPGQSLTLIATANQGSEATYESGFVIDKFPISRPNLTFSTLTVSNMSPEDSSIYLCSVEEASGNTIYFGEGSWLTVV.

The chain joins TRBV6-5 to TRBJ2-7; D uncertain. The length of the CDR3 is 12 residues. Trimming left V 6 bases short and J 9 bases short, with 15 bases between. Germline CDR1 MNHEY, CDR2 SVGAGI. Here the CDR3 DNA reads TGTGCCAGCAGGGAGACTCCCTTACTGCAGTACTTC. Amino acid sequence: CASRETPLLQYF.